The 9 T cell receptor beta chains given below trace back to one sample, sequenced in a study of tumor-infiltrating lymphocytes in primary liver carcinoma. TCR beta cDNA came from roughly 0.45 ug total RNA, primed with a constant-region primer. Three-round nested multiplex PCR performed with slightly modified ARM-PCR produced the TCR beta libraries. Both of the initial two PCR rounds ran for approximately 11 cycles and employed TRBV1-TRBV30 forward primers alongside a C-beta reverse primer. TCRdb independently ran MiXCR on the multiplex PCR reads; one entry per CDR3 protein. The table includes fewer than 85,000 distinct CDR3 sequences, roughly 69% detected once. RNA and DNA were co-extracted from roughly 20-30 mg of unsorted bulk tissue. Sequences were obtained from tumor-adjacent normal liver tissue. The receptor source for this set is a middle-aged man with primary liver carcinoma and hepatitis B virus infection.

The CDR3 region is CTSSPGGHRSYEQYF. The CDR3 DNA follows: TGTACCAGCAGCCCGGGGGGGCATCGCTCCTACGAGCAGTACTTC. The J gene is TRBJ2-7, the V gene TRBV7-2, with 8 bases fitting TRBD2. Germline trimming cut 5 bases from V and 0 bases from J; bases unmatched to any gene: 6. The CDR3 runs to 15 residues. Germline V CDR1 and CDR2: SGHTA, FQGNSA.

This clonotype was detected ten times or more. The chain joins TRBV12-3 or TRBV12-4 to TRBJ1-5, with TRBD1 matching 7 bases. This CDR3 contains 15 residues. V shed 5 bases and J 6 bases; nucleotides not matched to a gene: 10. CDR3 residues: CASSPPDRAGQPQHF. CDR3 DNA: TGTGCCAGCAGTCCGCCCGACAGGGCCGGTCAGCCCCAGCATTTT.

On this clonotype: It may be a read error: a sequence one base away is much more abundant. This chain links TRBV6-6 with TRBJ2-5; D ambiguous. This CDR3 is 13 amino acids long. Looked up from germline, CDR1 is MNHNY and CDR2 is SVGAGI (reference sequence). The CDR3 DNA sequence: TGTGACAGCAGCATGAGACCGACAGAGACCCAGTACTTC. Amino acid sequence: CDSSMRPTETQYF.

With regard to this clonotype: At one of its ends the junction is not consistent with the germline gene, which may arise from a read error. The rearrangement uses TRBV4-2 and TRBJ2-5; 12 bases agree with TRBD1. Germline values: CDR1 LGHNA, CDR2 YNFKEQ. The CDR3 extends over 16 amino acids. In DNA form, the CDR3 reads TGTGTCAGCAGCCAAGACGGGACAGGGGGCCAAGAGACCCATTACTTC. It encodes CVSSQDGTGGQETHYF.

On this clonotype itself: This clone may be a read error of a much larger clone one base away. The chain has TRBV12-3 or TRBV12-4 and TRBJ1-5; D remains ambiguous. Trimming took 2 bases from V and 6 from J, leaving 8 bases between them. The length of the CDR3 is 13 residues. This CDR3 is CASSLTRGQPQHF. The CDR3 DNA reads as TGTGCCAGCAGTTTAACTCGGGGTCAGCCCCAGCATTTT.

This clonotype was detected only a few times. One junction end disagrees with the germline gene, perhaps due to a read error. The chain couples TRBV14 to TRBJ1-5; unclear D gene. The length of the CDR3 is 13 residues. Germline values: CDR1 SGHDN, CDR2 FVKESK. The chain's CDR3 is CASSQGRDQTQHF. In DNA, the CDR3 is TGTGCCAGCAGCCAAGGACGGGATCAGACCCAGCATTTT.

The CDR3 here is CTSSAYSGGTSEQYF. The CDR3 region has the DNA TGTACCAGCAGCGCTTATAGCGGGGGGACAAGTGAGCAGTACTTC. V and J are TRBV7-2 and TRBJ2-1, with 10 bases fitting TRBD2. The J call may be faulty, since TRBJ2-7 better matches the DNA end. This CDR3 has 15 amino acids. Germline lookup yields CDR1 SGHTA and CDR2 FQGNSA.

With regard to this clonotype: The junction shows a germline mismatch at one end, possibly a read error. The chain links TRBV11-3 to TRBJ2-7; D may be TRBD1 or TRBD2 (6 bases each). Germline CDR1 is SGHNT and CDR2 is YENEEA. The CDR3 is made up of 17 amino acids. CDR3 region: CASSLDFAHRDSYEHCF. CDR3 nucleotide sequence: TGTGCCAGCAGCTTAGATTTCGCACACAGGGACTCCTACGAGCACTGCTTC.

This clonotype was recorded a few times. The gene calls are TRBV29-1 and TRBJ2-3; a weak D match, TRBD1 (6 bases). The germline V and J ends were trimmed by 0 bases and 8 bases, with 18 bases remaining between them. Germline CDR1 is SQVTM and CDR2 is ANQGSEA. The CDR3 has 15 residues. CDR3 protein: CSVEDDGRGKLTQYF. The CDR3 nucleotides read TGCAGCGTTGAAGACGATGGCAGGGGCAAACTTACGCAGTATTTT.